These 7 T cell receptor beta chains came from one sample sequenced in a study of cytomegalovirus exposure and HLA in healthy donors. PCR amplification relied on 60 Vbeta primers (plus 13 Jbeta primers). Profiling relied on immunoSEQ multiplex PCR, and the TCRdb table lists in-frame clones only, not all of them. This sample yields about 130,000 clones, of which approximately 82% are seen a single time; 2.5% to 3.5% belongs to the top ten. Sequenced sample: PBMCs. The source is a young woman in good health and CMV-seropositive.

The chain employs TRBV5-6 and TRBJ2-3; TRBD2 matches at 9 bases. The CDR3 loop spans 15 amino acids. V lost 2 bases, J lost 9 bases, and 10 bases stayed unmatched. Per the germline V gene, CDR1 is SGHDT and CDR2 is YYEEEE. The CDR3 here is CASSFGSGGAGTQYF. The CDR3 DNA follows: TGTGCCAGCAGCTTTGGTAGCGGGGGAGCAGGAACGCAGTATTTT.

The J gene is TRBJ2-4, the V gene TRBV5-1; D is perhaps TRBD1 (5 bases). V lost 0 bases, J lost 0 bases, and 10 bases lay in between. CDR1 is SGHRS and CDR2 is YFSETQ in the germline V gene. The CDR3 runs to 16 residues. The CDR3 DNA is TGCGCCAGCAGCTTGGTAGGGGATGTAGCCAAAAACATTCAGTACTTC. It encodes CASSLVGDVAKNIQYF.

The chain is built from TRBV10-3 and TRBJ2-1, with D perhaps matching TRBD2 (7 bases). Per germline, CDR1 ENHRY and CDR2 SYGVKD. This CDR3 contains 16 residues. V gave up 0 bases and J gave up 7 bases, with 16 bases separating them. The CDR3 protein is CAISESSGGRRNEQFF. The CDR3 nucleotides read TGTGCCATCAGTGAGTCGTCCGGGGGGCGGAGGAATGAGCAGTTCTTC.

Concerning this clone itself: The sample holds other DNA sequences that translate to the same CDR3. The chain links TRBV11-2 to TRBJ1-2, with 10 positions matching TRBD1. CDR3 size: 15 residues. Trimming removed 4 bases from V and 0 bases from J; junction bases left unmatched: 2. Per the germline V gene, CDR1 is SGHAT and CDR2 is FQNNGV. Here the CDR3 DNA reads TGTGCCAGCAGCTCGGGGACAGGGGCTAACTATGGCTACACCTTC. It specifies CASSSGTGANYGYTF.

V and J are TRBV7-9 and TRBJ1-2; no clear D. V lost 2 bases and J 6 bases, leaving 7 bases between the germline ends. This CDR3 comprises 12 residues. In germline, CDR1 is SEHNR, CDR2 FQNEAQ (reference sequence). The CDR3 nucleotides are TGTGCCAGCAGCTTAAACAGAGATGGCTACACCTTC. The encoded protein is CASSLNRDGYTF.

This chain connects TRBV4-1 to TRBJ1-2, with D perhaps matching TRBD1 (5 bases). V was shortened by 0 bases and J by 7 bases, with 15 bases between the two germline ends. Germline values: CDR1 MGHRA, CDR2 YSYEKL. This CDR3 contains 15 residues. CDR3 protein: CASSQDAGGIAGYTF. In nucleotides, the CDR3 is TGCGCCAGCAGCCAAGATGCCGGGGGAATAGCTGGCTACACCTTC.

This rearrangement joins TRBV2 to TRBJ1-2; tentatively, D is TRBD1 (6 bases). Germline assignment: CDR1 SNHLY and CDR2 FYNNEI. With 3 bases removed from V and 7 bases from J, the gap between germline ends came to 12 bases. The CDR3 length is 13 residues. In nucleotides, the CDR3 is TGTGCCAGCAGTGAGGGGGACACGCCTGGCTACACCTTC. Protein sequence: CASSEGDTPGYTF.